This T cell receptor (beta chain) came from a study of blood T cells in healthy people across ages. Points from the study as a whole: Fewer expanded clones and more diversity marked long-lived versus aged donors. Unsorted PBMC material precluded a definitive naive versus antigen-experienced comparison.

A second PCR of about 7 to 11 cycles used a sample-barcoded 5' primer and a J-beta primer mix. MiXCR, run by TCRdb on the 5' RACE reads, gives a single entry per CDR3 protein. The sample yields roughly 1,700,000 distinct CDR3 sequences, under 30% seen once. The CDR3 is made up of 15 amino acids. Germline CDR1 MNHEY, CDR2 SVGAGI. Points on this clonotype: Antigen: not known. A read error may explain this, as a much larger clone is one base away.

The sequencing sample was made of blood. The sequence was collected from a woman aged 25-40 years in good health. V gene TRBV6-5 combines with J gene TRBJ2-1; 10 positions match TRBD2. The J call may be in error: the DNA end matches TRBJ2-7 better. CDR3 nucleotides: TGTGCCAGCAGTTACCGAGCGGGAGGGGACAATGAGCAGTACTTC. Its protein product is CASSYRAGGDNEQYF.